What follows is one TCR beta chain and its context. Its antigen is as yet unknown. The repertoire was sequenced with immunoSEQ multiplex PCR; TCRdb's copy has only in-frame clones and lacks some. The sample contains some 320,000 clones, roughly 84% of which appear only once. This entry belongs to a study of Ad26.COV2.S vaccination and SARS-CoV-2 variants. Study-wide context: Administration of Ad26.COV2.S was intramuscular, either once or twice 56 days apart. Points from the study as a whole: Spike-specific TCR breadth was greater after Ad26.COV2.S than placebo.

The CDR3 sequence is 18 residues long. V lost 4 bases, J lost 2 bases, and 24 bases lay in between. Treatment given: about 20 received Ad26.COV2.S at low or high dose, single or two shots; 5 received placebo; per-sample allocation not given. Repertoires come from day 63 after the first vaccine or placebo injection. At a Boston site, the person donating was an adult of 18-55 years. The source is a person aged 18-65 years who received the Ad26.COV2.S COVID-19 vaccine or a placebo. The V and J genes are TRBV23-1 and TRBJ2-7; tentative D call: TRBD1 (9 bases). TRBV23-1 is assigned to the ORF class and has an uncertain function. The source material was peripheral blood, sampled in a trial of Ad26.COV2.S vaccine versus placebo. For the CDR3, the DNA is TGCGCCAGCAGTCTTCATCCGGGAGGGACAGGGATAACCTACGAGCAGTACTTC. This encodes CASSLHPGGTGITYEQYF.